This T cell receptor beta chain was sequenced during a study of T cell responses to AZD1222 COVID-19 vaccine. The CDR3 runs 15 residues. From germline, CDR1 is LGHDT and CDR2 YNNKEL (reference sequence). With 1 base clipped from V and 6 bases from J, the junction kept 5 bases outside the gene matches. The assay was immunoSEQ multiplex PCR, and TCRdb's table has in-frame clones only and misses some. The sample lists roughly 150,000 clones, 80% to 95% occurring once. A few counts support this clone. The sequence came from an adult who received the AZD1222 COVID-19 vaccine. This chain links TRBV3-1 (or the pseudogene TRBV3-2) with TRBJ1-3; 8 bases agree with TRBD1. The source was peripheral blood, collected 28 days after the second AZD1222 dose. The CDR3 sequence: CASSQGTGGVNTIYF. In DNA, the CDR3 is TGTGCCAGCAGCCAAGGAACAGGGGGAGTAAACACCATATATTTT.